This T cell receptor beta chain was documented in a study of cytomegalovirus exposure and HLA in healthy donors. The study's findings and limits: Specificity of a few CMV-associated chains for CMV antigens was verified in vitro. The study carried out a later analysis of TCR beta sequences. It associated some 18,000 of them with specific HLA alleles at a false discovery rate of 0.05. The authors considered a cluster of highly shared sequence variants likely to be a sequencing artifact. It was approximately 160 TCR beta chains that were listed as cytomegalovirus-associated.

The PCR made use of 60 Vbeta and 13 Jbeta primers. The protocol was immunoSEQ multiplex PCR, while the TCRdb copy is restricted to in-frame clones and leaves out a portion. The sample gives approximately 120,000 clones, around 75% of which show up once; 3.1% is in the top ten. Trimming cost V 0 bases and J 0 bases, with 9 bases left between them. Germline loops: CDR1 LGHNA, CDR2 YNFKEQ. The CDR3 extends over 16 amino acids. Details on this clone: Its matching antigen is unknown.

This sequence was found in a man aged 25 to 40 in good health and CMV-seronegative. Source material: PBMCs. The V and J genes are TRBV4-2 and TRBJ2-1; unclear D gene. The CDR3 coding sequence is TGTGCCAGCAGCCAAGAGGGCGTCAGCTCCTACAATGAGCAGTTCTTC. It yields the protein CASSQEGVSSYNEQFF.